The present TCR beta chain was sequenced within a study of T-cell memory formation after mild COVID-19. This clonotype was counted at least ten times. Its antigen is unidentified. TCRdb re-derived calls from the 5' RACE reads in MiXCR, one entry per CDR3 protein. The repertoire holds tens of thousands of distinct CDR3 sequences, with 9.3% as singletons. Study observations and caveats: While clones contracting from day 15 to 85 were balanced between CD4 and CD8, later expanders leaned CD4+.

This TCR was sampled from an adult woman who had mild COVID-19 (a few samples of this study predate the infection). Cell type and time point are not known. Input material: PBMCs or a T cell subset sorted from them (not recorded which).

CDR3 in DNA: TGTGCCAGCAGTTACGTTTCGCGGGGGACAGGGACCGAGCAGTACTTC. Amino acid sequence: CASSYVSRGTGTEQYF. The gene calls are TRBV6-5 and TRBJ2-7, with 9 bases fitting TRBD1. V lost 2 bases, J lost 6 bases, and 11 bases stayed unmatched. The CDR3 extends over 16 amino acids. In germline, CDR1 is MNHEY, CDR2 SVGAGI.